One TCR beta chain is described in this entry. The sample is drawn from a study of T-cell reconstitution after alpha-beta-depleted transplantation in children. Preparation of the TCRbeta library was carried out with unique molecular identifiers. TCRdb fed the PCR reads into MiXCR, producing one record per CDR3 protein. The table shows around 300,000 distinct CDR3 sequences, with 9.5% to 13% occurring only once. Germline V CDR1 and CDR2: MDHEN, SYDVKM. The CDR3 length is 16 residues. Trimming stripped 2 bases from V and 2 bases from J, with 15 bases between. The sequence came from a boy in the first two years of life with acute myeloid leukemia, due to receive a stem cell transplant. The rearrangement uses TRBV28 and TRBJ2-5; D might be TRBD1 or TRBD2, each matching 5 bases. Specimen: PBMCs, collected before TCRalphabeta/CD19-depleted stem cell transplant. CDR3 sequence reads: CASSLGSAGSQETQYF. DNA for the CDR3: TGTGCCAGCAGTTTAGGCTCGGCAGGGAGTCAAGAGACCCAGTACTTC. Variable domain in full (rest from reference TRBV28 and TRBJ2-5): DVKVTQSSRYLVKRTGEKVFLECVQDMDHENMFWYRQDPGLGLRLIYFSYDVKMKEKGDIPEGYSVSREKKERFSLILESASTNQTSMYLCASSLGSAGSQETQYFGPGTRLLVL.